This T cell receptor beta chain derives from a study of blood T cell repertoires in COVID-19 (dated by TCRdb to 2018 to 2021). Looking at the study overall: The collaborator samples originated in the United States, Italy and Spain and spanned the acute and convalescent phases of COVID-19. The dataset comprised deeply sampled blood TCRbeta repertoires from subjects exposed to, actively infected with, or recovered from COVID-19. A freely available public database, intended as a resource for researchers studying the immune response to SARS-CoV-2, is where the repertoires were released. HLA class I and class II types, where available, came from metadata supplied by the sample provider rather than from assay-based typing. Samples came from the ongoing ImmuneRACE study (first 160 participants) plus 1,254 subjects from 6 global collaborators. Sample metadata almost always included a de-identified subject ID, COVID-19 status, age in years and sex. The prospective study material was composed of cDNA or gDNA derived from T cells, B-cell-depleted T cells, or PBMCs. The paper as a whole reports these results and caveats: How much clinical and demographic metadata was included differed by source and by participant, and the metadata was provided uncurated.

The immunoSEQ Assay, a bias-controlled multiplex PCR, was used to amplify TCRbeta CDR3 regions from genomic DNA. The source study handled its data this way. Within the assay, amplification of reference gene primers was used to estimate how many nucleated cells each sample contained. To quantify the absolute abundance of each unique TCRbeta CDR3 rearrangement, sequence reads were collapsed and filtered. For each sample, productive Simpson clonality was calculated as the square root of Simpson's diversity index across productive rearrangements. TCRdb mirrors the immuneACCESS table, restricted to in-frame sequences. Some clones are absent from its copies; in checked studies, under half trace to an unresolved V gene, and the reason for the others is unknown. The V and J calls and clone size are taken from that table; D and trimming were inferred from the DNA. The sample contains about 160,000 clones, about 85% of them found a single time. 3% to 3.5% of the sample lies in the top ten.

As for this clone: Its antigen has not been determined. Base qualities are not recorded, but no much larger clone differs from it by a single base.

The germline V gene (reference sequence) sets CDR1 to SEHNR and CDR2 to FQNEAQ. V is clipped by 2 bases and J by 4 bases, and the sequence between their germline boundaries is 9 bases long. From its cysteine to its phenylalanine, the CDR3 spans 14 amino acids. Only the CDR3 DNA stays, 42 bases, in frame from base 1. Collaborating institutions collected whole blood in K2EDTA tubes following their own protocols. For TCRbeta analysis, collaborators shipped samples in one of three forms: frozen whole blood, isolated PBMCs, or DNA extracted from either of those sample types. The sample was peripheral blood. The TCR originated in a human donor with acute or convalescent COVID-19. The donor label of this sample is uncertain. This chain is built from TRBV7-9 and TRBJ1-5; tentative D gene TRBD1, with 5 bases matching. The CDR3: CASSLTGVNQPQHF. Here is the DNA: TGTGCCAGCAGCTTAACAGGAGTTAATCAGCCCCAGCATTTT.